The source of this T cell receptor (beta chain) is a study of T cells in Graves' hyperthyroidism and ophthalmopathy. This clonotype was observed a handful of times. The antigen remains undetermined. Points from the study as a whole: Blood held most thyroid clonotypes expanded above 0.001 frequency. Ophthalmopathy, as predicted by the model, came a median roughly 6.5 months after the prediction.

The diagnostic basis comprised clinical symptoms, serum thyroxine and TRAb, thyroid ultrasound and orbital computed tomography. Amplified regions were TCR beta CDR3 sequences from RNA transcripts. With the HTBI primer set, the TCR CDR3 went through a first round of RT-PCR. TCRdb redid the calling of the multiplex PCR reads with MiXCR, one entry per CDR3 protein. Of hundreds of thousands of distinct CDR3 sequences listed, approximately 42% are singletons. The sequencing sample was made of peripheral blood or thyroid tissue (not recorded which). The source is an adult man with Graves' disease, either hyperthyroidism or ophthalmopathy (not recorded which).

CDR3 in amino acids: CSARSSPLHF. In nucleotides, the CDR3 is TGCAGTGCTAGATCCTCACCCCTCCACTTT. This chain uses TRBV20-1 with TRBJ1-6; D gene ambiguous. V was shortened by 2 bases and J by 10 bases, with 3 bases between the two germline ends. The CDR3 runs 10 residues. Germline CDR1 reads DFQATT; CDR2 reads SNEGSKA (reference sequence).